This TCR beta chain appears in the sequencing data of a study of beta chain features in type 1 diabetes. Comments on this clone: Its specificity is not known.

Isolated RNA was reverse transcribed in full, so expressed TCRB transcripts were sequenced. About 3.57 million reads per sample on average were obtained from naive, central memory and regulatory T cell samples. The protocol was immunoSEQ multiplex PCR, while the TCRdb copy is restricted to in-frame clones and leaves out a portion. The repertoire holds about 700,000 clones, with roughly 13% as singletons. Broader study findings: PCR might pick shorter templates more often, in the same way for patients and controls. In type 1 diabetes patients, VDJ junctions had fewer insertions; deletions at these junctions were more frequent. TCRB CDR3s were moderately but significantly shorter in Type 1 diabetes patients in all four CD4+ subsets.

Trimming stripped 0 bases from V and 6 bases from J, with 10 bases between. Germline V gene lookup returns CDR1 SNHLY and CDR2 FYNNEI. The CDR3 extends over 14 amino acids. The clonotype was recovered from a man between 18 and 35 years old with type 1 diabetes. The chain uses TRBV2 and TRBJ2-3; D unclear. The source material was naive CD4+ T cells from blood. In nucleotides, the CDR3 is TGTGCCAGCAGTGAAGCGCTCGTAGGGGATACGCAGTATTTT. Translating it yields CASSEALVGDTQYF. The variable domain in full, with the rest retrieved from reference TRBV2 and TRBJ2-3, is EPEVTQTPSHQVTQMGQEVILRCVPISNHLYFYWYRQILGQKVEFLVSFYNNEISEKSEIFDDQFSVERPDGSNFTLKIRSTKLEDSAMYFCASSEALVGDTQYFGPGTRLTVL.